One T cell receptor beta chain is described in this entry. Its antigen is still unknown. This sample is part of a study of cytomegalovirus exposure and HLA in healthy donors. Overall study findings and caveats: In most subjects, TCR beta sequences reportedly gave accurate predictions of HLA-A and HLA-B alleles.

The CDR3 runs to 13 residues. Trimming cost V 8 bases and J 5 bases; bases outside gene matches: 10. CDR1 and CDR2 (germline): GTSNPN, SVGIG (reference sequence). Amplification used 60 Vbeta primers and 13 Jbeta primers. Measured with immunoSEQ multiplex PCR; TCRdb has only the in-frame clones, and not every one. The sample contains about 130,000 clones, 60% to 80% of which appear only once. The chain couples TRBV30 to TRBJ2-5, with 8 bases that match TRBD1. The clonotype comes from a male donor in good health and CMV-seronegative. The sample comprised PBMCs. The chain's CDR3 is CAIFRGRGETQYF. CDR3 nucleotide sequence: TGTGCCATCTTCAGGGGGCGAGGGGAGACCCAGTACTTC.